Listed here are 5 T cell receptor beta chains from one sample, sequenced in a study of T cells in Graves' hyperthyroidism and ophthalmopathy. Amplified TCR beta CDR3 regions derived from RNA transcripts. Researchers ran a first-round RT-PCR on the TCR CDR3 using the HTBI primer set. MiXCR, applied by TCRdb to the multiplex PCR reads, yields one record per CDR3 protein. Of some 650,000 distinct CDR3 sequences detected, approximately 15% appear once; the ten largest clones hold 2.5% to 4%. Sequenced input: blood. The receptors were gathered from a woman in her thirties or forties with Graves' ophthalmopathy.

This clonotype showed up many times. V and J are TRBV12-3 or TRBV12-4 and TRBJ2-7, with D perhaps matching TRBD2 (6 bases). CDR3 length: 12 amino acids. Trimming shortened V by 6 bases and J by 6 bases, and 12 bases separated the two germline ends. In DNA form, the CDR3 reads TGTGCCAGCAGCAAGGGAGGCGCCGAGCAGTACTTC. It translates to CASSKGGAEQYF.

The DNA for the CDR3 is TGTGCCAGCAGTTACAGGGACAGCAACTCCTACGAGCAGTACTTC. It codes for CASSYRDSNSYEQYF. This sequence joins TRBV28 and TRBJ2-7, with 7 bases matching TRBD1. This CDR3 region has 15 residues. V lost 4 bases, J lost 0 bases, and 6 bases stayed unmatched. CDR1 and CDR2 from the germline V gene are MDHEN and SYDVKM.

Many counts were recorded for this clonotype. The chain has TRBV3-1 and TRBJ1-1; 9 nucleotides align to TRBD1. J was trimmed by 4 bases and V by 2 bases; bases with no gene match: 11. This CDR3 has 17 amino acids. The germline gives CDR1 LGHDT, CDR2 YNNKEL (reference sequence). DNA for the CDR3: TGTGCCAGCAGCCAACCGGGACAGGGTGGGAGGGCCACTGAAGCTTTCTTT. It encodes CASSQPGQGGRATEAFF.

This clonotype was seen more than once but under ten times. V and J are TRBV5-1 and TRBJ2-7; 9 bases map to TRBD1. Trimming cost V 3 bases and J 3 bases; bases outside gene matches: 7. The CDR3 is made up of 15 amino acids. From germline, CDR1 is SGHRS and CDR2 YFSETQ. This CDR3 reads CASSWTGDKFYEQYF. As DNA, the CDR3 is TGCGCCAGCAGCTGGACAGGGGACAAGTTCTACGAGCAGTACTTC.

With respect to this clonotype: The junction does not match germline at one end; this may be a read error. The rearrangement joins TRBV7-6 to TRBJ2-2; D may match TRBD1 or TRBD2 (5 bases each). The length of the CDR3 is 15 residues. CDR1 is SGHVS, CDR2 FNYEAQ, per germline. The CDR3 region has the DNA TGTGCCAGCAGCAGGGACGGACCGGACACCGGGGAGCTGGTTTTT. Its protein is CASSRDGPDTGELVF.